This T cell receptor (beta chain) was documented in a study of response to subunit inactivated influenza vaccine. The CDR3 contains 14 residues. Germline CDR1 reads MNHEY; CDR2 reads SMNVEV (reference sequence). V was trimmed by 1 base and J by 4 bases, leaving 5 bases between them. This clonotype was seen at least ten times. TCRdb independently ran MiXCR on the RT-PCR reads; one entry per CDR3 protein. This table holds about 240,000 distinct CDR3 sequences, 12% found once. The clonotype comes from a man aged 50-60 years who received an inactivated influenza vaccine. The sample was non-naive T cells sorted from PBMCs, taken roughly 2 weeks before vaccination. The rearrangement links TRBV27 to TRBJ1-6; D gene uncertain. CDR3 DNA: TGTGCCAGCAGTTTATACGGATATAATTCACCCCTCCACTTT. Protein product: CASSLYGYNSPLHF.